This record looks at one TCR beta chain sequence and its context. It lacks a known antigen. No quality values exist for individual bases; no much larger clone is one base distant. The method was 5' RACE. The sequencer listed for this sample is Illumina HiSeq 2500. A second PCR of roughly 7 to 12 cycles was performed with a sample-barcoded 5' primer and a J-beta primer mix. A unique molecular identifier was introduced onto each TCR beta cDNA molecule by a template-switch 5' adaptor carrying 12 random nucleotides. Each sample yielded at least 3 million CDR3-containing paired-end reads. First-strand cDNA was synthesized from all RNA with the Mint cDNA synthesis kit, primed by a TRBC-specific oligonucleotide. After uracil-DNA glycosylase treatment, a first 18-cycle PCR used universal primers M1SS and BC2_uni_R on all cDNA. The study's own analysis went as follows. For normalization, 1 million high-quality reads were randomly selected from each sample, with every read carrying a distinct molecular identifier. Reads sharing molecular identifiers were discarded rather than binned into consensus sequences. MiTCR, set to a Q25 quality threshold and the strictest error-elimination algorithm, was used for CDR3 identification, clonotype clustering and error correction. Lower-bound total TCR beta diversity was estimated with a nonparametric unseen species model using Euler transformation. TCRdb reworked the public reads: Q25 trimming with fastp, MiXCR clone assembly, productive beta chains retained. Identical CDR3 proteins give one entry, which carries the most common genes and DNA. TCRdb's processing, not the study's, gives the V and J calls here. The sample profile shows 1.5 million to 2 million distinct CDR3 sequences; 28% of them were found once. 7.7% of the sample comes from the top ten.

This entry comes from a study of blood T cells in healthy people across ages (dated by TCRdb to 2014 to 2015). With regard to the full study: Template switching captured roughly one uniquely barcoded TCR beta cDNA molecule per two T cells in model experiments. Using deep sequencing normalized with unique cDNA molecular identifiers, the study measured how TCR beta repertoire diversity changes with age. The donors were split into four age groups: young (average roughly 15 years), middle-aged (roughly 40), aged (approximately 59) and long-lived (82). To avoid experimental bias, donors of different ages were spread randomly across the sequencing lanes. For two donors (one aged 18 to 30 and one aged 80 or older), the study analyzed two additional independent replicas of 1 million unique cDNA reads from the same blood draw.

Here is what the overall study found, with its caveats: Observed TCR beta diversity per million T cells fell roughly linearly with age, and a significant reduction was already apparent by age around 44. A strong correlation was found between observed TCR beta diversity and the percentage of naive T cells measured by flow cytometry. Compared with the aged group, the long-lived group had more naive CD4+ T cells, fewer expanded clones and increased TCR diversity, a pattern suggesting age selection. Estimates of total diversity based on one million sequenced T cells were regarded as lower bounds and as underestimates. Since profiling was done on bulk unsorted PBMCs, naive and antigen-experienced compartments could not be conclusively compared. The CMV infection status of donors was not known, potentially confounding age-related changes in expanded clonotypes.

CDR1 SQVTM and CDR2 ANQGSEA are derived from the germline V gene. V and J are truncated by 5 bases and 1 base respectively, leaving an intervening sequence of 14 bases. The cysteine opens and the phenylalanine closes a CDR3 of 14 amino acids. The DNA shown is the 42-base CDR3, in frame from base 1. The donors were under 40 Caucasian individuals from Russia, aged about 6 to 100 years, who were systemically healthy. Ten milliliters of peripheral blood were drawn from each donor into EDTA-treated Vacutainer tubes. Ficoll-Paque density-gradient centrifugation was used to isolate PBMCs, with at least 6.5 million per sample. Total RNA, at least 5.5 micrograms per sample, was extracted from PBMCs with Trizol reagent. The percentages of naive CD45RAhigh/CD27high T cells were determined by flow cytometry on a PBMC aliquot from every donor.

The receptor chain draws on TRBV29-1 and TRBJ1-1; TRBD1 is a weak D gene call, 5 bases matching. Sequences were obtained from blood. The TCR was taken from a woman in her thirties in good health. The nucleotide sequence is TGCAGCGTTCAGGGACGGAACAAGAACACTGAAGCTTTCTTT. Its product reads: CSVQGRNKNTEAFF.